The 14 T cell receptor beta chains in this list originate from one sample, sequenced in a study of blood T cell repertoires in COVID-19 (dated by TCRdb to the early 2020s). Receptors were amplified or captured by the immunoSEQ multiplex PCR assay. TCRdb obtained this table from immuneACCESS and retained in-frame rearrangements with V and J assigned. These tables miss some clones; where compared with another copy, unresolved V genes account for less than half of the shortfall, and the remainder is unexplained. This sample lists around 190,000 clones; 88% were detected once. Jointly, the top ten make up approximately 9% of the sample. The sample was PBMCs or T cells enriched from blood (not recorded which). The origin of the receptors is a young woman who had recovered from COVID-19.

The sample holds one count of this clone. The chain links TRBV21-1 to TRBJ1-5. TRBV21-1 is a pseudogene locus. The CDR3 sequence is 17 residues long. Written as DNA, the CDR3 is TGTGCCAGCAGCAAATCGGGTAGAAGTATTAGCAATCAGCCCCAGCATTTT. Protein sequence: CASSKSGRSISNQPQHF.

The CDR3 is CASSSTGTGDEQYF. CDR3 nucleotides: TGTGCCAGCAGCTCCACCGGGACAGGGGACGAGCAGTACTTC. This rearrangement joins TRBV11-2 to TRBJ2-7, with TRBD1 matching over 10 bases. From germline, CDR1 is SGHAT and CDR2 FQNNGV. V trimming: 4 bases; J trimming: 5 bases; junction bases outside the gene matches: 5. CDR3 length equals 14 residues.

The chain uses TRBV7-9 and TRBJ2-2; 8 bases are a match to TRBD2. The CDR3 runs 17 residues. J was trimmed by 1 base and V by 7 bases; bases with no gene match: 11. In germline, CDR1 is SEHNR, CDR2 FQNEAQ (reference sequence). CDR3 in DNA: TGTGCCAGCAACCCCCCGGGACTAGTGGTGAACACCGGGGAGCTGTTTTTT. It is translated as CASNPPGLVVNTGELFF.

This chain links TRBV3-1 (or the pseudogene TRBV3-2) with TRBJ1-2, with TRBD1 identical over 8 bases. V shed 2 bases and J 4 bases; nucleotides not matched to a gene: 3. This CDR3 spans 14 amino acids. CDR1 is LGHDT, CDR2 YNNKEL, per germline (reference sequence). CDR3 residues: CASSQPGTGYGYTF. The CDR3 nucleotides are TGTGCCAGCAGCCAACCTGGGACAGGCTATGGCTACACCTTC.

This chain joins TRBV2 and TRBJ1-5, with TRBD1 as a possible D gene (6 bases). The germline CDR1 and CDR2 sequences are SNHLY and FYNNEI. Trimming took off 6 bases at V and 4 bases at J, with 16 bases between the two ends. This CDR3 contains 15 residues. Here the CDR3 reads CASRGDTGLNQPQHF. The CDR3 DNA sequence: TGTGCCAGCAGGGGGGATACAGGGTTGAATCAGCCCCAGCATTTT.

This chain joins TRBV7-9 and TRBJ2-1, with TRBD2 matching 8 bases. This CDR3 has 15 amino acids. V trimming: 4 bases; J trimming: 8 bases; junction bases outside the gene matches: 10. Germline loops: CDR1 SEHNR, CDR2 FQNEAQ (reference sequence). In nucleotides, the CDR3 is TGTGCCAGCAGCTCGAACAGCGGGAGAAACGATGAGCAGTTCTTC. Translation: CASSSNSGRNDEQFF.

The gene calls are TRBV6-5 and TRBJ1-1, with D uncertain. Germline CDR1 MNHEY, CDR2 SVGAGI. The CDR3 totals 14 residues. V shed 7 bases and J shed 4 bases, with 16 bases lying between them. The CDR3 sequence is CASKLTQGGTEAFF. The CDR3 DNA sequence: TGTGCCAGCAAATTAACCCAAGGAGGCACTGAAGCTTTCTTT.

This rearrangement joins TRBV5-1 to TRBJ2-2; the D gene is possibly TRBD2 (6 bases). The CDR3 has 15 amino acids. Trimming took 2 bases from V and 6 from J, leaving 14 bases between them. Germline V gene lookup returns CDR1 SGHRS and CDR2 YFSETQ. The chain's CDR3 is CASSFRGGAAGELFF. CDR3 DNA: TGCGCCAGCAGCTTCCGCGGAGGGGCCGCCGGGGAGCTGTTTTTT.

The gene calls are TRBV6-6 and TRBJ2-2, with D perhaps matching TRBD2 (6 bases). The ends were cut back, 10 bases at V and 4 bases at J, with 13 bases in the middle. The CDR3 length is 13 residues. Per the germline V gene, CDR1 is MNHNY and CDR2 is SVGAGI (reference sequence). Here the CDR3 DNA reads TGTGCCACCTCGGGGACTCCCACCGGGGAGCTGTTTTTT. Translating it yields CATSGTPTGELFF.

The chain is built from TRBV30 and TRBJ1-5, with TRBD1 as a possible D gene (5 bases). From germline, CDR1 is GTSNPN and CDR2 SVGIG (reference sequence). This CDR3 has 16 residues. V was pared by 2 bases and J by 1 base, with 15 bases between. As DNA, the CDR3 is TGTGCCTGGAGTACCCGCGGGGGAGGCAGCAATCAGCCCCAGCATTTT. This sequence encodes CAWSTRGGGSNQPQHF. The full variable domain, in which reference TRBV30 and TRBJ1-5 provide the parts outside the CDR3, is SQTIHQWPATLVQPVGSPLSLECTVEGTSNPNLYWYRQAAGRGLQLLFYSVGIGQISSEVPQNLSASRPQDRQFILSSKKLLLSDSGFYLCAWSTRGGGSNQPQHFGDGTRLSIL.

The chain uses TRBV9 and TRBJ2-7; TRBD2 agrees at 9 bases. This CDR3 spans 15 amino acids. With 4 bases clipped from V and 2 bases from J, the junction kept 7 bases outside the gene matches. CDR1 is SGDLS and CDR2 is YYNGEE in the germline V gene. In nucleotides, the CDR3 is TGTGCCAGCAGCACAACAGCGGGGGGCCCCTACGAGCAGTACTTC. Its protein is CASSTTAGGPYEQYF. The variable domain in full, with the rest retrieved from reference TRBV9 and TRBJ2-7, is DSGVTQTPKHLITATGQRVTLRCSPRSGDLSVYWYQQSLDQGLQFLIQYYNGEERAKGNILERFSAQQFPDLHSELNLSSLELGDSALYFCASSTTAGGPYEQYFGPGTRLTVT.

The chain is built from TRBV3-1 (or the pseudogene TRBV3-2) and TRBJ2-3; D is uncertain. V was trimmed by 1 base and J by 3 bases, leaving 11 bases between them. The CDR3 is 15 amino acids. Germline V gene data show CDR1 as LGHDT and CDR2 as YNNKEL (reference sequence). The CDR3, as DNA: TGTGCCAGCAGCCAAGTGGTGACACAAACAGATACGCAGTATTTT. It is translated as CASSQVVTQTDTQYF.

The V gene is TRBV2, the J gene TRBJ2-1; 9 bases fit TRBD2. Germline CDR1 SNHLY, CDR2 FYNNEI. J lost 4 bases, V lost 7 bases, and 11 bases had no gene match. The CDR3 totals 16 residues. The CDR3 sequence: CASNGGLAGMYNEQFF. Here the CDR3 DNA reads TGTGCCAGCAATGGGGGTCTAGCGGGGATGTACAATGAGCAGTTCTTC.

This sequence joins TRBV19 and TRBJ1-1, with D unclear. Germline CDR1 and CDR2: LNHDA and SQIVND (reference sequence). The V and J ends lost 4 bases and 3 bases respectively, with 9 bases between them. This CDR3 comprises 13 residues. The CDR3 region is CASSTDGDTEAFF. The CDR3 nucleotides are TGTGCCAGTAGTACGGACGGGGACACTGAAGCTTTCTTT. Looking up the rest from reference TRBV19 and TRBJ1-1 gives the full variable domain: DGGITQSPKYLFRKEGQNVTLSCEQNLNHDAMYWYRQDPGQGLRLIYYSQIVNDFQKGDIAEGYSVSREKKESFPLTVTSAQKNPTAFYLCASSTDGDTEAFFGQGTRLTVV.